The following is a T cell receptor beta chain sequence with its context. Its target is unknown. Genomic DNA belonging to each subset was distributed in equal measure over several immunoSEQ plates. The protocol was immunoSEQ multiplex PCR, while the TCRdb copy is restricted to in-frame clones and leaves out a portion. The table includes hundreds of thousands of clones, 90% to 97% detected once. The data belong to a study of shared clonotypes between healthy human individuals. Pooled CD45RO+ cells and CCR7-negative CD45RA+ TemRA cells made up CD8 memory. This CDR3 is 15 amino acids long. Looked up from germline, CDR1 is LNHDA and CDR2 is SQIVND (reference sequence). Germline trimming cut 6 bases from V and 4 bases from J; bases unmatched to any gene: 10. Regarding the study as a whole: Estimated richness values were generally larger in naive subsets than in memory subsets.

Sequenced: memory CD8+ T cells sorted from blood. Subset specified: CD45RO+ cells pooled with CCR7-negative TemRA cells. The origin of this receptor is a man aged 25 to 45 in good health. The J gene is TRBJ2-7, the V gene TRBV19; 9 bases line up with TRBD1. The CDR3 is CASSLRDRAPYEQYF. DNA for the CDR3: TGTGCCAGTAGCCTCCGGGACAGGGCCCCTTACGAGCAGTACTTC.